One and the same sample provided the 8 T cell receptor beta chains below, sequenced in a study of shared clonotypes between healthy human individuals (TCRdb year 2020). Library creation used the immunoSEQ multiplex PCR assay. The table was pulled from immuneACCESS by TCRdb, which kept in-frame rearrangements only. Such tables lose some clones; where checked, under half of the loss comes from unresolved V genes, and the rest has no known cause. The sample includes some 470,000 clones, with roughly four fifths observed a single time. Together, the top ten hold around 13% of the sample. The sample was PBMCs. The receptors derive from a woman in her thirties or forties in good health. Some clones in this sample may be carry-over from other donors' samples.

The chain employs TRBV5-5 and TRBJ2-6; D may be TRBD1 (6 bases). The CDR3 loop spans 17 amino acids. V lost 1 base and J lost 2, with 13 bases in between. Germline values: CDR1 SGHKS, CDR2 YYEKEE (reference sequence). CDR3 region: CASSLRDTGTGANVLTF. The DNA for the CDR3 is TGTGCCAGCAGCTTGCGAGACACAGGGACTGGGGCCAACGTCCTGACTTTC. The entire variable domain, with the rest obtained from reference TRBV5-5 and TRBJ2-6, is as follows: DAGVTQSPTHLIKTRGQQVTLRCSPISGHKSVSWYQQVLGQGPQFIFQYYEKEERGRGNFPDRFSARQFPNYSSELNVNALLLGDSALYLCASSLRDTGTGANVLTFGAGSRLTVL.

The CDR3: CASSFNANTGELFF. In DNA form, the CDR3 reads TGTGCCAGCAGCTTTAACGCTAACACCGGGGAGCTGTTTTTT. The chain uses TRBV7-2 and TRBJ2-2, with D unresolved. Germline CDR1 and CDR2: SGHTA and FQGNSA. The CDR3 sequence is 14 residues long. Trimming removed 3 bases at V and 2 bases at J, with 7 bases between.

With respect to this clone: Relative to the germline gene, one junction end is altered; a read error may explain this. Other DNA sequences in the sample encode the same CDR3. The V call is TRBV7-8, the J call TRBJ2-4; possibly TRBD1 for D (6 bases). Germline CDR1 reads SGHVS; CDR2 reads FQNEAQ. CDR3 length: 14 amino acids. DNA for the CDR3: TGCGCCAGCAGCTACCAGGGGAAGGGGAACATTCAGTACTTC. Protein sequence: CASSYQGKGNIQYF.

The gene calls are TRBV5-5 and TRBJ1-5; no definite D call. V was trimmed by 4 bases and J by 5 bases, leaving 19 bases between them. The CDR3 length is 16 residues. The germline gives CDR1 SGHKS, CDR2 YYEKEE (reference sequence). Here the CDR3 DNA reads TGTGCCAGCAGCCCTACCGGGAGTTTGGCCTATCAGCCCCAGCATTTT. It translates to CASSPTGSLAYQPQHF.

The chain joins TRBV18 to TRBJ2-7, with 11 bases aligning to TRBD1. After removal of 6 bases from V and 6 bases from J, the junction contained 7 bases not matched to a gene. Germline loops: CDR1 KGHSH, CDR2 LQKENI. CDR3 size: 14 residues. CDR3 amino acids: CASSGQGAASEQYF. CDR3 sequence (DNA): TGTGCCAGCTCTGGACAGGGGGCAGCGAGCGAGCAGTACTTC.

This chain links TRBV21-1 with TRBJ2-7; the D call in the table, TRBD1, was not verified against the DNA. TRBV21-1 is a pseudogene. This CDR3 region has 16 residues. CDR3 region: CASSKALFTGSYEQYF. The CDR3 DNA reads TGTGCCAGCAGCAAAGCGCTTTTCACAGGCTCCTACGAGCAGTACTTC.

The genes are TRBV30 and TRBJ2-3; 9 bases fit TRBD1. CDR1 is GTSNPN and CDR2 is SVGIG in the germline V gene (reference sequence). Trimming cost V 2 bases and J 0 bases; bases outside gene matches: 3. The CDR3 has 15 amino acids. CDR3 DNA sequence: TGTGCCTGGAGTATCGGGACAGGGAGCACAGATACGCAGTATTTT. It yields the protein CAWSIGTGSTDTQYF.

On this clone: The junction shows a germline mismatch at one end, possibly a read error. V gene TRBV7-2 combines with J gene TRBJ2-3; 8 positions match TRBD2. Germline values: CDR1 SGHTA, CDR2 FQGNSA. CDR3 length: 13 amino acids. The CDR3 bases are TGTGCCAGCAGCGGCCTCGTTGGCGGGAGGAGGAATTTT. This gives the protein CASSGLVGGRRNF. The entire variable domain, with the rest obtained from reference TRBV7-2 and TRBJ2-3, is as follows: GAGVSQSPSNKVTEKGKDVELRCDPISGHTALYWYRQSLGQGLEFLIYFQGNSAPDKSGLPSDRFSAERTGGSVSTLTIQRTQQEDSAVYLCASSGLVGGRRNFGPGTRLTVL.